Below, 17 T cell receptor beta chains from the same sample are listed, as sequenced in a study of chemoradiotherapy in HPV16-positive cancers. Sequenced by immunoSEQ multiplex PCR; TCRdb stores in-frame clones only, minus some. The profile shows 7,500 to 8,000 clones, 80% of them singletons. Sampling was performed from a patient who underwent chemoradiotherapy. The receptors were gathered from a human donor with HPV-associated anogenital cancer.

The chain uses TRBV20-1 and TRBJ2-1, with D maybe TRBD1 (6 bases). Trimming removed 5 bases at V and 7 bases at J, with 9 bases between. Germline lookup yields CDR1 DFQATT and CDR2 SNEGSKA (reference sequence). There are 11 residues in the CDR3. The CDR3 loop is CSADTGNEQFF. The CDR3 coding sequence is TGCAGTGCTGATACAGGGAATGAGCAGTTCTTC.

The genes are TRBV5-6 and TRBJ1-1, with TRBD1 matching 7 bases. Unmatched junction bases numbered 2, after V lost 4 bases and J lost 8 bases. CDR1 and CDR2 from the germline V gene are SGHDT and YYEEEE. The CDR3 covers 11 residues. CDR3 coding DNA: TGTGCCAGCAGCGCGGACAGGGAAGCTTTCTTT. Translation: CASSADREAFF.

The V and J genes are TRBV5-1 and TRBJ2-5; 8 positions agree with TRBD1. Germline V gene data show CDR1 as SGHRS and CDR2 as YFSETQ. The CDR3 covers 15 residues. The J segment lost 2 bases and the V segment lost 2 bases, leaving 5 bases of the junction unmatched. CDR3 amino acids: CASSFQGQVQETQYF. CDR3 DNA: TGCGCCAGCAGCTTCCAGGGACAGGTACAAGAGACCCAGTACTTC.

The V gene is TRBV5-5, the J gene TRBJ2-1; TRBD2 matches 7 bases. Germline V gene lookup returns CDR1 SGHKS and CDR2 YYEKEE (reference sequence). J was trimmed by 9 bases and V by 0 bases; bases with no gene match: 9. The CDR3 totals 15 residues. The chain's CDR3 is CASSLAGEGGSEQFF. CDR3 nucleotide sequence: TGTGCCAGCAGCTTGGCCGGGGAGGGCGGGAGTGAGCAGTTCTTC.

This clone was seen more than once but under ten times. The chain's CDR3 is CASSTVPSGNTIYF. Written as DNA, the CDR3 is TGTGCCAGCAGCACTGTGCCCTCTGGAAACACCATATATTTT. The chain links TRBV9 to TRBJ1-3, with D unresolved. Germline V CDR1 and CDR2: SGDLS, YYNGEE. V was trimmed by 4 bases and J by 0 bases, leaving 8 bases between them. The CDR3 has 14 amino acids.

This chain connects TRBV10-2 to TRBJ1-6; TRBD1 matches at 10 bases. Germline values: CDR1 WSHSY, CDR2 SAAADI. V lost 8 bases and J lost 10; bases outside the gene matches: 5. The CDR3 is 13 residues long. Here the CDR3 reads CASSGTGDSPLHF. As DNA, the CDR3 is TGCGCCAGCTCCGGGACAGGGGACTCACCCCTCCACTTT.

The rearrangement joins TRBV2 to TRBJ1-5; D uncertain. The V gene's germline CDR1 is SNHLY and CDR2 FYNNEI. CDR3 size: 13 residues. The ends were cut back, 4 bases at V and 7 bases at J, with 11 bases in the middle. The CDR3 spells CASSAGEGQPQHF. As DNA, the CDR3 is TGTGCCAGCAGTGCCGGGGAGGGCCAGCCCCAGCATTTT.

The rearrangement uses TRBV9 and TRBJ1-3; TRBD1 agrees at 7 bases. With V trimmed by 4 bases and J by 0 bases, 7 bases remained unmatched. In germline, CDR1 is SGDLS, CDR2 YYNGEE. The CDR3 spans 16 residues. The CDR3 DNA reads TGTGCCAGCAGCCCCACCAGGGGGGTCTCTGGAAACACCATATATTTT. Translation: CASSPTRGVSGNTIYF.

J is TRBJ1-4 and V is TRBV25-1, with D possibly being TRBD1 (5 bases). V was clipped by 0 bases and J by 13 bases, with 15 bases between them. The CDR3 has 14 amino acids. Germline loops: CDR1 MGHDK, CDR2 SYGVNS. DNA for the CDR3: TGTGCCAGCAGTGAATACGGCAGGGATACTGCACTGTTTTTT. This codes for CASSEYGRDTALFF. The whole variable domain, filled in from reference TRBV25-1 and TRBJ1-4, reads EADIYQTPRYLVIGTGKKITLECSQTMGHDKMYWYQQDPGMELHLIHYSYGVNSTEKGDLSSESTVSRIRTEHFPLTLESARPSHTSQYLCASSEYGRDTALFFGSGTQLSVL.

This clone was observed a handful of times. The CDR3, as DNA: TGTGCCAGCAGCTTTGGGTCCGGGGAGCTGTTTTTT. Encoded protein: CASSFGSGELFF. The V call is TRBV5-4, the J call TRBJ2-2; D is unresolved. The ends were cut back, 2 bases at V and 6 bases at J, with 5 bases in the middle. CDR1 SGHNT and CDR2 YYREEE come from the germline V gene (reference sequence). The CDR3 loop spans 12 amino acids. Filled out from reference TRBV5-4 and TRBJ2-2, the complete variable domain reads ETGVTQSPTHLIKTRGQQVTLRCSSQSGHNTVSWYQQALGQGPQFIFQYYREEENGRGNFPPRFSGLQFPNYSSELNVNALELDDSALYLCASSFGSGELFFGEGSRLTVL.

V usage is TRBV5-6 and J usage is TRBJ1-5, with a possible D match to TRBD1 (5 bases). This CDR3 is built from 14 residues. V dropped 4 bases and J dropped 4 bases, with 12 bases sitting between them. Per the germline V gene, CDR1 is SGHDT and CDR2 is YYEEEE. The CDR3 DNA follows: TGTGCCAGCAGCCGCCGGGACGGTAATCAGCCCCAGCATTTT. Its protein is CASSRRDGNQPQHF.

The rearrangement joins TRBV30 to TRBJ1-2; no clear D. From germline, CDR1 is GTSNPN and CDR2 SVGIG (reference sequence). V was trimmed by 3 bases and J by 4 bases, leaving 15 bases between them. The CDR3 has 14 residues. The CDR3 DNA reads as TGTGCCTGGAGCGAGACAATTTTCGGCTATGGCTACACCTTC. Amino acid sequence: CAWSETIFGYGYTF.

The chain combines TRBV20-1 with TRBJ1-1; D not resolved. Germline loops: CDR1 DFQATT, CDR2 SNEGSKA (reference sequence). V lost 3 bases and J lost 5, with 4 bases in between. There are 10 residues in the CDR3. CDR3 nucleotide sequence: TGCAGTGCTAGGGAGACTGAAGCTTTCTTT. Translated: CSARETEAFF.

This chain uses TRBV7-9 with TRBJ2-5; D is uncertain. The CDR3 runs to 15 residues. V was pared by 5 bases and J by 2 bases, with 15 bases between. CDR1 is SEHNR and CDR2 is FQNEAQ in the germline V gene (reference sequence). As DNA, the CDR3 is TGTGCCAGCAGCCAAAACGGCAGGCTTCAAGAGACCCAGTACTTC. Protein sequence: CASSQNGRLQETQYF.

The CDR3 DNA sequence: TGCGCCAGCAGCTCGGGGGGACTGACCGACGAGCAGTACTTC. Protein product: CASSSGGLTDEQYF. The chain has TRBV5-1 and TRBJ2-7, with 7 bases identical to TRBD2. The trim removed 3 bases at V and 5 bases at J, leaving 8 bases unmatched. The germline CDR1 and CDR2 sequences are SGHRS and YFSETQ. The CDR3 sequence is 14 residues long. Drawing the rest from reference TRBV5-1 and TRBJ2-7, the complete variable domain is KAGVTQTPRYLIKTRGQQVTLSCSPISGHRSVSWYQQTPGQGLQFLFEYFSETQRNKGNFPGRFSGRQFSNSRSEMNVSTLELGDSALYLCASSSGGLTDEQYFGPGTRLTVT.

This chain joins TRBV2 and TRBJ2-3, with TRBD2 identical over 14 bases. Germline V gene sequence: CDR1 SNHLY, CDR2 FYNNEI. The J segment lost 6 bases and the V segment lost 7 bases, leaving 9 bases of the junction unmatched. The CDR3 loop spans 16 amino acids. The CDR3 reads CASITVTSGRADTQYF. The CDR3 nucleotides read TGTGCCAGCATCACAGTGACTAGCGGGAGGGCTGATACGCAGTATTTT. The whole variable domain, remainder taken from reference TRBV2 and TRBJ2-3, is EPEVTQTPSHQVTQMGQEVILRCVPISNHLYFYWYRQILGQKVEFLVSFYNNEISEKSEIFDDQFSVERPDGSNFTLKIRSTKLEDSAMYFCASITVTSGRADTQYFGPGTRLTVL.

The chain couples TRBV6-1 to TRBJ1-2; the D is unclear. The CDR3 loop spans 12 amino acids. The V end was cut by 4 bases, the J end by 4 bases, with 7 bases between. The germline gives CDR1 MNHNS, CDR2 SASEGT. The CDR3 DNA follows: TGTGCCAGCAGTGGGACGGTCTATGGCTACACCTTC. Its protein product is CASSGTVYGYTF.